This T cell receptor (beta chain) was sequenced for a study of shared clonotypes between healthy human individuals. Positively selected for CCR7, the CD45RO-negative cells used as naive CD8 cells excluded terminally differentiated effector memory CD45RA+ cells. At deep level, the assay was performed. This table comes from immunoSEQ multiplex PCR, and its TCRdb copy is limited to in-frame clones, with some not included. The data show just over 2,000,000 clones, around 96% seen once. The V segment lost 7 bases and the J segment 5 bases; nucleotides outside the gene matches: 6. There are 13 residues in the CDR3. Germline CDR1 reads WSHSY; CDR2 reads SAAADI.

This sequence originates from a man aged 18 to 30 in good health. The source material was naive CD8+ T cells sorted from blood. This chain uses TRBV10-2 with TRBJ1-2; 8 bases are shared with TRBD1. The chain's CDR3 is CASTGGSEYGYTF. CDR3 DNA sequence: TGCGCCAGCACAGGGGGCTCGGAATATGGCTACACCTTC.